A single sample gave rise to the 8 T cell receptor beta chains below, sequenced in a study of shared clonotypes between healthy human individuals (TCRdb year 2020). CD8 naive samples consisted of CD45RO-negative cells that were positively selected for CCR7, yielding a CD45RA+CCR7+ population without TemRA cells. Library preparation used the immunoSEQ multiplex PCR assay. TCRdb carries this immuneACCESS record with in-frame sequences only. Its versions omit some clonotypes, under half of them owing to an unresolved V gene in the studies checked, with the rest unexplained. The sample has more than 500,000 clones on record, roughly 95% of them singletons. The ten largest clones take up about 0.11% of the sample. Specimen: naive CD8+ T cells sorted from blood. The sample's cell subset or site label, in plain terms: CD45RA+CCR7+. The receptors derive from a woman aged 25 to 45 in good health.

This sequence joins TRBV2 and TRBJ1-1, with D unresolved. The CDR3 loop spans 11 amino acids. V was trimmed by 8 bases and J by 7 bases, leaving 11 bases between them. Germline values: CDR1 SNHLY, CDR2 FYNNEI. CDR3 DNA: TGTGCCAGCCAGGAGGCTCGTGAAGCTTTCTTT. Protein product: CASQEAREAFF.

The chain joins TRBV10-3 to TRBJ1-1; perhaps TRBD1 as D (6 bases). Trimming took off 2 bases at V and 1 base at J, with 17 bases between the two ends. CDR1 ENHRY and CDR2 SYGVKD come from the germline V gene. The CDR3 runs to 17 residues. The CDR3 nucleotides are TGTGCCATCAGTGAGCACTCCTCGGGGGGCAAGAACACTGAAGCTTTCTTT. Translating gives CAISEHSSGGKNTEAFF.

On this clone: The same CDR3 arises from other DNA sequences in this sample as well. The chain links TRBV27 to TRBJ2-7, with 16 bases lining up with TRBD2. Losses at the gene ends were 4 bases for V and 7 bases for J; bases not matched to a gene: 4. CDR1 and CDR2 (germline): MNHEY, SMNVEV (reference sequence). The CDR3 is made up of 15 amino acids. The CDR3 protein is CASSSGTSGRGEQYF. The DNA of the CDR3 is TGTGCCAGCAGTTCCGGGACTAGCGGGAGGGGAGAGCAGTACTTC.

The gene calls are TRBV10-3 and TRBJ2-7; 9 nucleotides agree with TRBD2. There are 15 residues in the CDR3. Germline V CDR1 and CDR2: ENHRY, SYGVKD. The junction had 7 bases not matched to a gene; V was cut back by 3 bases and J by 4 bases. The DNA for the CDR3 is TGTGCCATCAGTGACTTGTCGGCGGGAGGGTACGAGCAGTACTTC. Protein: CAISDLSAGGYEQYF.

The rearrangement uses TRBV27 and TRBJ2-7; 7 bases map to TRBD1. This CDR3 is 13 amino acids long. Germline trimming cut 4 bases from V and 4 bases from J; bases unmatched to any gene: 4. Germline assignment: CDR1 MNHEY and CDR2 SMNVEV (reference sequence). DNA of the CDR3: TGTGCCAGCAGTTATGACAGGGTTTACGAGCAGTACTTC. Its translation: CASSYDRVYEQYF.

The genes are TRBV28 and TRBJ2-5; D is uncertain. V gave up 1 base and J gave up 5 bases, with 11 bases separating them. The CDR3 has 14 amino acids. Per germline, CDR1 MDHEN and CDR2 SYDVKM. The DNA of the CDR3 is TGTGCCAGCAGTTTATTTGTCTCCGAGGAGACCCAGTACTTC. It specifies CASSLFVSEETQYF.

The V and J genes are TRBV9 and TRBJ2-1; TRBD2 is a possible D gene (5 bases). V lost 2 bases and J 13 bases, leaving 16 bases between the germline ends. The CDR3 has 13 residues. Germline V gene data show CDR1 as SGDLS and CDR2 as YYNGEE. Written as DNA, the CDR3 is TGTGCCAGCAGCGTCCTATCAGGAGAGGGACAGTTCTTC. Translation gives CASSVLSGEGQFF.

This clone occurred a few times. This chain links TRBV4-2 with TRBJ1-4; D unresolved. Between the trimmed V and J ends, which lost 0 bases and 8 bases, there was a span of 4 bases. Germline CDR1 and CDR2: LGHNA and YNFKEQ. This CDR3 is 12 amino acids long. Here the CDR3 reads CASSQDYEKLFF. The DNA for the CDR3 is TGTGCCAGCAGCCAAGATTACGAAAAACTGTTTTTT.